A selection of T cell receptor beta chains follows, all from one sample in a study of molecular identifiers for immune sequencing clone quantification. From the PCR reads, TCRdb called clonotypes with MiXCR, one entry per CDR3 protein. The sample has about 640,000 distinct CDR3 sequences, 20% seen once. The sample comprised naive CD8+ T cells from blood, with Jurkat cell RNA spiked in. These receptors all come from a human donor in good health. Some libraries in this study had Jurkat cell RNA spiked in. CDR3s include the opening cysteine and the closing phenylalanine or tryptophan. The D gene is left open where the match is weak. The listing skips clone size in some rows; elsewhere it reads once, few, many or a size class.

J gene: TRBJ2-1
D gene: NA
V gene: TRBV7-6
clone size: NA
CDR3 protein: CASSPGWGGDEQFF
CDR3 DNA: TGTGCCAGCAGCCCAGGATGGGGAGGCGATGAGCAGTTCTTC

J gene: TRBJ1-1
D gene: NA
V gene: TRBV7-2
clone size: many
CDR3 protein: CADPTRAVTTEAFF
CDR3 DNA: TGTGCCGACCCAACCAGGGCGGTTACCACTGAAGCTTTCTTT

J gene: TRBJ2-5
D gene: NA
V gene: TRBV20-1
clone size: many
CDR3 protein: CSASSGTASNSETQYF
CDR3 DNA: TGCAGTGCTAGTTCGGGGACGGCTAGTAACAGCGAGACCCAGTACTTC

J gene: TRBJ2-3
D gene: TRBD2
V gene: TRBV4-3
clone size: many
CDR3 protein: CASSQAGGGYADTQYF
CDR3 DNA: TGCGCCAGCAGCCAAGCGGGCGGGGGGTACGCAGATACGCAGTATTTT

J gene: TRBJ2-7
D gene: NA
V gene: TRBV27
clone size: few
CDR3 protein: CASGGGTDITSYEQYF
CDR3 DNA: TGTGCCAGCGGTGGAGGGACAGACATCACCTCCTACGAGCAGTACTTC

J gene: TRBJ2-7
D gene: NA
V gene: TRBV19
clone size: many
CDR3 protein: CASRKRDMPSYEQYF
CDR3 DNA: TGTGCCAGTAGGAAACGGGACATGCCCTCCTACGAGCAGTACTTC

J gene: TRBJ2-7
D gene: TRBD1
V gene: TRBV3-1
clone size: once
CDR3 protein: CASSRSLRDRPFYEQYF
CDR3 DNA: TGTGCCAGCAGCCGAAGCCTCCGGGACAGGCCCTTCTACGAGCAGTACTTC

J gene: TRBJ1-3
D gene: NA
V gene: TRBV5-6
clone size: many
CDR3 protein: CASSYGTSSGNTIYF
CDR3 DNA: TGTGCCAGCAGTTATGGGACTTCGTCTGGAAACACCATATATTTT

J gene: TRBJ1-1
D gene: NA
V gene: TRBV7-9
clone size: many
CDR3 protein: CASRMDSYTEAFF
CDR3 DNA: TGTGCCAGCAGAATGGACAGCTACACTGAAGCTTTCTTT

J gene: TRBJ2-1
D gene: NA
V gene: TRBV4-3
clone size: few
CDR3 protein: CASSQDRGWMVNEQFF
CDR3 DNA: TGCGCCAGCAGCCAAGATAGGGGGTGGATGGTTAATGAGCAGTTCTTC

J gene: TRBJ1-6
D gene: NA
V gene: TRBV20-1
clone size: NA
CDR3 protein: CSARGEGIYNSPLHF
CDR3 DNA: TGCAGTGCTAGAGGTGAAGGGATTTATAATTCACCCCTCCACTTT

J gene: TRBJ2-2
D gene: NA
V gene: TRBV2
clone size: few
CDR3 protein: CASSTGWSNTGELFF
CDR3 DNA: TGTGCCAGCAGCACAGGTTGGTCGAACACCGGGGAGCTGTTTTTT

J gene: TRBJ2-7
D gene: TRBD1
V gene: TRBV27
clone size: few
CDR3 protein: CASSLTGVVSYEQYF
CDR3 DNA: TGTGCCAGCAGTTTAACAGGGGTGGTCTCCTACGAGCAGTACTTC

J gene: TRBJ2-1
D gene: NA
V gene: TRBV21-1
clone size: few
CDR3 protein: CASSNSATGGICNEQFF
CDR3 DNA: TGTGCCAGCAGCAATTCAGCGACAGGGGGGATTTGCAATGAGCAGTTCTTC

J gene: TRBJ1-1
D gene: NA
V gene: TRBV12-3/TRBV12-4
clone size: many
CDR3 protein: CASSSGGGLDTEAFF
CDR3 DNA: TGTGCCAGCAGTTCCGGTGGGGGATTGGACACTGAAGCTTTCTTT

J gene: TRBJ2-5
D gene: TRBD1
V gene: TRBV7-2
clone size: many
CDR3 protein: CASSLELGQGLRQYF
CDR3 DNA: TGTGCCAGCAGCTTAGAGTTAGGACAGGGTCTCCGTCAGTACTTC

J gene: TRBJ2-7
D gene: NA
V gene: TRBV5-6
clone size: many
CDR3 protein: CASRTVGSSYEQYF
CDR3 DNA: TGTGCCAGCAGAACCGTTGGCAGCTCCTACGAGCAGTACTTC

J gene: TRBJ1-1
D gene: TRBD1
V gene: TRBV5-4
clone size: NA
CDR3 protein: CASSKGQGADTEAFF
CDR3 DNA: TGTGCCAGCAGTAAGGGACAGGGGGCTGACACTGAAGCTTTCTTT

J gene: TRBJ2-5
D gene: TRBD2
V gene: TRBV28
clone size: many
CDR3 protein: CASGTSGEETQYF
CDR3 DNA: TGTGCCAGCGGCACTAGCGGGGAGGAGACCCAGTACTTC

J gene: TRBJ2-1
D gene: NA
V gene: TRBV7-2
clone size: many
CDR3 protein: CASSFTYNEQFF
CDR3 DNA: TGTGCCAGCAGCTTTACTTACAATGAGCAGTTCTTC

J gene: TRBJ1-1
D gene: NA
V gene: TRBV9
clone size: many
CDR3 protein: CASSPGPSGTEAFF
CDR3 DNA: TGTGCCAGCAGCCCCGGGCCGAGTGGCACTGAAGCTTTCTTT

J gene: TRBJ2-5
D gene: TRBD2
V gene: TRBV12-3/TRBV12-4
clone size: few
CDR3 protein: CASNQGLARETQYF
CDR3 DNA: TGTGCCAGCAACCAGGGACTAGCGAGAGAGACCCAGTACTTC

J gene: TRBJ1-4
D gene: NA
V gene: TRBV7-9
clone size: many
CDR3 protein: CASSSNRVTNEKLFF
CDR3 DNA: TGTGCCAGCAGCAGTAACAGGGTAACTAATGAAAAACTGTTTTTT

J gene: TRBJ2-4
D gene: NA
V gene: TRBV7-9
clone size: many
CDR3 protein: CASSLENLNIQYF
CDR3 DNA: TGTGCCAGCAGCTTAGAGAATTTAAACATTCAGTACTTC

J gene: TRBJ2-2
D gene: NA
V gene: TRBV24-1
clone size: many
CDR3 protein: CATSDRHAGELFF
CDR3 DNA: TGTGCCACCAGTGACCGTCACGCCGGGGAGCTGTTTTTT

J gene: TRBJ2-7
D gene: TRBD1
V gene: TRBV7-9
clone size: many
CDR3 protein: CASSPPTGANYEQYF
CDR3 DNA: TGTGCCAGCAGCCCACCGACAGGGGCGAACTACGAGCAGTACTTC